The sequence of this T cell receptor (beta chain) was determined in a study of shared clonotypes between healthy human individuals. V was cut by 8 bases and J by 1 base, with 9 bases left in between. CDR3 length: 13 amino acids. Germline V gene sequence: CDR1 LNHDA, CDR2 SQIVND (reference sequence). Only in-frame clones appear in the TCRdb table, and some are missing; sequencing was by immunoSEQ multiplex PCR. The table includes roughly 500,000 clones, around 74% detected once. This clone appeared a few times. The antigen remains undetermined. Overall study results and limits: It was the few donors that limited the genetic and exposure-history diversity represented.

Sequencing input: PBMCs. The chain has TRBV19 and TRBJ2-1; tentatively, D is TRBD2 (6 bases). The clonotype was recovered from a woman between 35 and 50 years old in good health. Some clones in this sample may be carry-over from other donors' samples. CDR3 DNA: TGTGCCAGTGGGCGGGGATCCTACAATGAGCAGTTCTTC. It is translated as CASGRGSYNEQFF. Based on the CDR3 plus reference TRBV19 and TRBJ2-1, the full variable domain is DGGITQSPKYLFRKEGQNVTLSCEQNLNHDAMYWYRQDPGQGLRLIYYSQIVNDFQKGDIAEGYSVSREKKESFPLTVTSAQKNPTAFYLCASGRGSYNEQFFGPGTRLTVL.